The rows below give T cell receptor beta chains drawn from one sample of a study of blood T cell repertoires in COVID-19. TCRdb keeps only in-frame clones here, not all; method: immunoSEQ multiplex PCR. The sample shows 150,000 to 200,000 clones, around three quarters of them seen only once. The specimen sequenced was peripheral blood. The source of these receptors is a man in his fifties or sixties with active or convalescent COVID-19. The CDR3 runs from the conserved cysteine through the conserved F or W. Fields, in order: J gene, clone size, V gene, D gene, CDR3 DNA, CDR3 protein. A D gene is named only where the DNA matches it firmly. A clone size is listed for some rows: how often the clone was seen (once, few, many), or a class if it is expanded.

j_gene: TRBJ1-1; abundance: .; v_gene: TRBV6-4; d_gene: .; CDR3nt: TGTGCCAGCAGTGACGGGGGACATCCGAACACTGAAGCTTTCTTT; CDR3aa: CASSDGGHPNTEAFF
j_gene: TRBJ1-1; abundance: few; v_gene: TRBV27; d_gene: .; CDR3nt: TGTGCCAGCAGTTTAAGAGGGTTGAACACTGAAGCTTTCTTT; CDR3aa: CASSLRGLNTEAFF
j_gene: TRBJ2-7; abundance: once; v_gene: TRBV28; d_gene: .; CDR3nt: TGTGCCAGCGGCCGGGCGTATAGGGGGCAGTACTTC; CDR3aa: CASGRAYRGQYF
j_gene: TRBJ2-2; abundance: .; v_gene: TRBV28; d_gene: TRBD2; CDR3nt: TGTGCCAGCGGCGATCCTAGCGGGAAGACCGGGGAGCTGTTTTTT; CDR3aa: CASGDPSGKTGELFF
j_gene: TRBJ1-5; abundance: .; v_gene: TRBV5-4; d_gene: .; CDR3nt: TGTGCCAGCAGCTTGGACAGGGCTACCGTTCAGCCCCAGCATTTT; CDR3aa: CASSLDRATVQPQHF
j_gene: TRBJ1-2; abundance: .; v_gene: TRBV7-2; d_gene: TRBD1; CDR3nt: TGTGCCAGCAGCCCGGGACAGGGGAACTATGGCTACACCTTC; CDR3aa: CASSPGQGNYGYTF
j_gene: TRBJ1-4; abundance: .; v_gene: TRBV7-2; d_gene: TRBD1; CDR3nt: TGTGCCAGCAGCTTTCCGGGGACAGGGAACGAAAAACTGTTTTTT; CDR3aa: CASSFPGTGNEKLFF
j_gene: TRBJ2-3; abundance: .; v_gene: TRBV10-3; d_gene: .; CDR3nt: TGTGCCACGGGGGTAGGAGATACGCAGTATTTT; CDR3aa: CATGVGDTQYF
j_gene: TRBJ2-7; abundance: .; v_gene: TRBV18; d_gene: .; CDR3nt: TGTGCCAGCTCACCAAGAAGGGGCCTCAGCTCCTACGAGCAGTACTTC; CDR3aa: CASSPRRGLSSYEQYF
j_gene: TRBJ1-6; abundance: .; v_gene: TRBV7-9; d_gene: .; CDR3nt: TGTGCCAGCGCCCTAAATTCACCCCTCCACTTT; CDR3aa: CASALNSPLHF
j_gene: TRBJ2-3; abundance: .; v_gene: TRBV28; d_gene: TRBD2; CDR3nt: TGTGCCAGCAGTTTATACTCCCCAGGACTAGCGGGAGGTACCACAGATACGCAGTATTTT; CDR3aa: CASSLYSPGLAGGTTDTQYF
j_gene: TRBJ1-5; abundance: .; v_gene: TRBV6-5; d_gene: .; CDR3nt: TGTGCCAGCAGTTACTCGATAGATAGCAATCAGCCCCAGCATTTT; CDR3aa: CASSYSIDSNQPQHF
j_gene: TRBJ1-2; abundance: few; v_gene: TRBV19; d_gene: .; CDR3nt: TGTGCCAGTAGTTTTGAATTCGGGCCTAGCCGAAGGGGCTACACCTTC; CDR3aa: CASSFEFGPSRRGYTF
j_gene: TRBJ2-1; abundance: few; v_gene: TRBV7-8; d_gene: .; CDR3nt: TGTGCCAGCAGCTTAGGTAGCTACTCTTTAGTTCAGTTCTTC; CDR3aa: CASSLGSYSLVQFF
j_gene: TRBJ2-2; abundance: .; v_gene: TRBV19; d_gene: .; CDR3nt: TGTGCCAGTAGTATCAGTACCGGGGAGCTGTTTTTT; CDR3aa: CASSISTGELFF
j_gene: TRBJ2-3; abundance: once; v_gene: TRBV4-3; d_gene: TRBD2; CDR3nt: TGCGCCAGCAGCCAAGTAAGACTAGCGGGGGGCACAGATACGCAGTATTTT; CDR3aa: CASSQVRLAGGTDTQYF
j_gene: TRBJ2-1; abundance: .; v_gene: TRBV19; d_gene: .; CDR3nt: TGTGCCAGTAGAGCGCGGGGCTACAATGAGCAGTTCTTC; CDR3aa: CASRARGYNEQFF
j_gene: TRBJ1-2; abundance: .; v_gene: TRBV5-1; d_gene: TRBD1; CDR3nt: TGCGCCAGCAGCTTAACCGGGACAGGGGTTGGCTACACCTTC; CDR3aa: CASSLTGTGVGYTF
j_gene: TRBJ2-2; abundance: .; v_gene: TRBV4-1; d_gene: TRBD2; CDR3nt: TGCGCCAGCAGCAATAGCGGGAGGGCCTGGGTCGGGGAGCTGTTTTTT; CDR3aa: CASSNSGRAWVGELFF
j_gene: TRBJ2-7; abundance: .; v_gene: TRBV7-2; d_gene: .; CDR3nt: TGTGCCAGCAGCTCGCCTTTCCTGACAAGCTACGAGCAGTACTTC; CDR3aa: CASSSPFLTSYEQYF
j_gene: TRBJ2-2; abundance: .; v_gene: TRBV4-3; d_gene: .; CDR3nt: TGCGCCAGCAGCCAAGTGGAGGGAATTAAGAACACCGGGGAGCTGTTTTTT; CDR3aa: CASSQVEGIKNTGELFF
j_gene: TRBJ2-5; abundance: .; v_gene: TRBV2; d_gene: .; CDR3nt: TGTGCCAGCAGTGCCCCGAGGATAAGAAAGACCCAGTACTTC; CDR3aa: CASSAPRIRKTQYF
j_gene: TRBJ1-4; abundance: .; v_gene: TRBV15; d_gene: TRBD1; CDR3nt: TGTGCCACCAGCAGAGAGGGACAGACTAATGAAAAACTGTTTTTT; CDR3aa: CATSREGQTNEKLFF